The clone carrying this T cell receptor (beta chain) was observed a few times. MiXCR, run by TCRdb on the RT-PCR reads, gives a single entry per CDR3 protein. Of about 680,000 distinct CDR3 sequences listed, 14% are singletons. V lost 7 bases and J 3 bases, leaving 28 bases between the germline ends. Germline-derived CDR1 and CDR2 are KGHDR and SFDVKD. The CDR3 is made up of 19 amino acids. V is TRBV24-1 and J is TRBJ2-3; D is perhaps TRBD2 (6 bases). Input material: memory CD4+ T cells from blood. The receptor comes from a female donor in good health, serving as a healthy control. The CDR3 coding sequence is TGTGCCACCAGACCCCGCGCGGGGAGTGGTCCCGGGTGGACAGATACGCAGTATTTT. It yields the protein CATRPRAGSGPGWTDTQYF.